This T cell receptor (beta chain) emerged from a study of human CD8 memory T cell subsets. CDR3 length: 15 amino acids. Germline-derived CDR1 and CDR2 are MNHEY and SMNVEV (reference sequence). Generation of TCR beta libraries used UMI-labeled 5' RACE. TCRdb re-called the 5' RACE reads; one entry per CDR3 protein, DNA not given. This sample contains roughly 10,000 distinct CDR3 sequences. The genes are TRBV27 and TRBJ2-2; TCRdb gives TRBD1 as the D gene, but with no DNA this cannot be confirmed. This sequence originates from a human donor in good health. Sequencing used CD8+ stem-like memory T cells (TSCM and TCM) sorted from PBMCs. Subset given: stem-like memory CD8 T cells (TSTEM), CCR7+ PD-1- TIGIT-. The CDR3 loop reads CASSPKQVFGGELFF.